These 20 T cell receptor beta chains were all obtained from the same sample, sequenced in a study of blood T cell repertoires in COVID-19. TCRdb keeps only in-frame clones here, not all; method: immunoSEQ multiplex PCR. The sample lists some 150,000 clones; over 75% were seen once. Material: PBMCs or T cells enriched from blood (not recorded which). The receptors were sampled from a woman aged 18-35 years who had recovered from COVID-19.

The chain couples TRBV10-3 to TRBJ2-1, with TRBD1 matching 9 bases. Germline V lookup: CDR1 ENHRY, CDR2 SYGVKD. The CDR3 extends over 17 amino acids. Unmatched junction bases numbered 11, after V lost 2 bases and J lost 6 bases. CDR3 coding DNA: TGTGCCATCAGTGAGGGACAGGGGTTGGACGGCGGCAATGAGCAGTTCTTC. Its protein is CAISEGQGLDGGNEQFF.

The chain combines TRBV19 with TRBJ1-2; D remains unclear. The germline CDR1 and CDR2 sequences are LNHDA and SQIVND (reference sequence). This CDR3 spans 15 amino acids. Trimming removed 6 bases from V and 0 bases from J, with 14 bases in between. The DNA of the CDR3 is TGTGCCAGTAGGGCTGCCGCCCGATCTAACTATGGCTACACCTTC. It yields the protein CASRAAARSNYGYTF.

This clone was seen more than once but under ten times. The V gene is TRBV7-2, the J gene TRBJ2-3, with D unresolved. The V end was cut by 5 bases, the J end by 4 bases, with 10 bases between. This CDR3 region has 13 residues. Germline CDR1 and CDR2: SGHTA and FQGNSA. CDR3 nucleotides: TGTGCCAGCAGCCAAAACTCGGCAGATACGCAGTATTTT. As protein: CASSQNSADTQYF.

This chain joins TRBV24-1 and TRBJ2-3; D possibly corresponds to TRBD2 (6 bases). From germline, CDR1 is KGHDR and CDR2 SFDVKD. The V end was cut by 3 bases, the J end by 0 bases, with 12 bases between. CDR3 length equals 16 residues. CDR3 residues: CATSDPLAESTDTQYF. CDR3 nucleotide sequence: TGTGCCACCAGTGATCCCTTAGCGGAAAGCACAGATACGCAGTATTTT.

This CDR3 reads CASSVGADGELFF. The CDR3 nucleotides are TGCGCCAGCAGTGTGGGGGCCGACGGGGAGCTGTTTTTT. The gene calls are TRBV5-1 and TRBJ2-2, with D possibly being TRBD1 (6 bases). V gave up 5 bases and J gave up 7 bases, with 12 bases separating them. This CDR3 contains 13 residues. The germline CDR1 and CDR2 sequences are SGHRS and YFSETQ.

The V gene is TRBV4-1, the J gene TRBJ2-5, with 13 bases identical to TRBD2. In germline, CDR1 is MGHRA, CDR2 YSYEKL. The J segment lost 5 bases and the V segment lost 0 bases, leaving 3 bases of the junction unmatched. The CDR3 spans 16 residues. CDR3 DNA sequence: TGCGCCAGCAGCCAAGACGGACTAGCGGGGGAGGAGACCCAGTACTTC. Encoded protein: CASSQDGLAGEETQYF.

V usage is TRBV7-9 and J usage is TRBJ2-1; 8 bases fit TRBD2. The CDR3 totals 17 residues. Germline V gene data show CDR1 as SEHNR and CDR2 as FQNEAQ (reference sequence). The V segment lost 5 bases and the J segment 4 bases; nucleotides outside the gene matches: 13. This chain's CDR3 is CASSPLGIGRDYNEQFF. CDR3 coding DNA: TGTGCCAGCAGCCCCCTAGGGATCGGGAGGGATTACAATGAGCAGTTCTTC.

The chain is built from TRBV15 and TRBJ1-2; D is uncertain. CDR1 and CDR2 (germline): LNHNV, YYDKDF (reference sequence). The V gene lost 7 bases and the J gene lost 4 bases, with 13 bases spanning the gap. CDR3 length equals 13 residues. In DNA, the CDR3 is TGTGCCACCAATCCAGGACTCCGCTATGGCTACACCTTC. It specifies CATNPGLRYGYTF. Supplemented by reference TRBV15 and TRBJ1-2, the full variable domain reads DAMVIQNPRYQVTQFGKPVTLSCSQTLNHNVMYWYQQKSSQAPKLLFHYYDKDFNNEADTPDNFQSRRPNTSFCFLDIRSPGLGDTAMYLCATNPGLRYGYTFGSGTRLTVV.

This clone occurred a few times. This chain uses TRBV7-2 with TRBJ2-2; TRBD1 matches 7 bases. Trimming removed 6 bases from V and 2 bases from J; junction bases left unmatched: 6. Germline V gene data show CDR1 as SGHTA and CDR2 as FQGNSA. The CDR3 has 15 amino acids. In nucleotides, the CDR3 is TGTGCCAGCAGTTGGGGACAGCGAAACACCGGGGAGCTGTTTTTT. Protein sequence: CASSWGQRNTGELFF. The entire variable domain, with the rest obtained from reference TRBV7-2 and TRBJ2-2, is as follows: GAGVSQSPSNKVTEKGKDVELRCDPISGHTALYWYRQSLGQGLEFLIYFQGNSAPDKSGLPSDRFSAERTGGSVSTLTIQRTQQEDSAVYLCASSWGQRNTGELFFGEGSRLTVL.

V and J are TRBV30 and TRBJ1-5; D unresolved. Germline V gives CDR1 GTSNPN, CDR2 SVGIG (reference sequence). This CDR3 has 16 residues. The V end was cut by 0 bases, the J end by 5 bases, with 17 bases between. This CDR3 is CAWSVSSGAGDQPQHF. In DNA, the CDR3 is TGTGCCTGGAGTGTAAGTAGCGGCGCAGGTGATCAGCCCCAGCATTTT.

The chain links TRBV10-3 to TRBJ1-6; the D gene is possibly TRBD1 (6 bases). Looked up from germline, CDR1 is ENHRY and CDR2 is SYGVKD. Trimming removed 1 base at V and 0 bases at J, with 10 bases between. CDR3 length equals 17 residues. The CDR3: CAISEWGGSSYNSPLHF. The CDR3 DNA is TGTGCCATCAGTGAGTGGGGGGGCAGCTCCTATAATTCACCCCTCCACTTT.

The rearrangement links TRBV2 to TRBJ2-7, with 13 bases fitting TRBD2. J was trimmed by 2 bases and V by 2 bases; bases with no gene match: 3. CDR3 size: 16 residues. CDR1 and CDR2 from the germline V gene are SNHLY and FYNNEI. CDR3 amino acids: CASSESGTSGTYEQYF. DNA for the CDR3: TGTGCCAGCAGTGAATCCGGGACTAGCGGGACCTACGAGCAGTACTTC.

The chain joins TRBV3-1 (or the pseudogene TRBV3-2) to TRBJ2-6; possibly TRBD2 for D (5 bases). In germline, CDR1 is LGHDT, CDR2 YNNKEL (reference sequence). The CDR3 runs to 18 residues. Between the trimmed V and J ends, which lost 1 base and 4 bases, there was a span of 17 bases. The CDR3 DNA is TGTGCCAGCAGCCAAGCCTTGATCCCGAGGGCGGGGGCCAACGTCCTGACTTTC. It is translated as CASSQALIPRAGANVLTF.

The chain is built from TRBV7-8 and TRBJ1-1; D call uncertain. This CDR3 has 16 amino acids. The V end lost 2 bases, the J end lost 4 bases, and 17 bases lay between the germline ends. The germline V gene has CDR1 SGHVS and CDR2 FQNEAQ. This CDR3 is CASSLWAGGGLTEAFF. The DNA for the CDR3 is TGTGCCAGCAGCTTATGGGCCGGTGGAGGGCTCACTGAAGCTTTCTTT.

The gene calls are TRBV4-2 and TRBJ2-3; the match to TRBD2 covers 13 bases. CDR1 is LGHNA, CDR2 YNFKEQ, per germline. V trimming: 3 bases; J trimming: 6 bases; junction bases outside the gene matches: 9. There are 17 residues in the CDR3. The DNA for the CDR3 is TGTGCCAGCAGCCAGGGGACTAGCGGGGAAATCGGGGATACGCAGTATTTT. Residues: CASSQGTSGEIGDTQYF.

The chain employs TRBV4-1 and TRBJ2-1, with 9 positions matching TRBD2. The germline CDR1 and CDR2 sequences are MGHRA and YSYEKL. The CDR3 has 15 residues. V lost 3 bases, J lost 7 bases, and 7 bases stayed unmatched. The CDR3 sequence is CASSQISSGMNEQFF. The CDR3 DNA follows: TGCGCCAGCAGCCAGATTTCTAGCGGGATGAATGAGCAGTTCTTC.

The CDR3 sequence: CASSQQGGNYEQYF. The CDR3, as DNA: TGTGCCAGCAGCCAACAGGGGGGCAACTACGAGCAGTACTTC. V is TRBV7-8 and J is TRBJ2-7, with 8 bases that match TRBD1. The length of the CDR3 is 14 residues. V lost 5 bases, J lost 3 bases, and 6 bases stayed unmatched. CDR1 and CDR2 (germline): SGHVS, FQNEAQ.

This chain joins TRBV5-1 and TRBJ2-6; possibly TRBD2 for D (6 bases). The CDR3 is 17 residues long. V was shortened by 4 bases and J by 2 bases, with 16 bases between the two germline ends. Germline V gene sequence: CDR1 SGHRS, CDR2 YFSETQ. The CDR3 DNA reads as TGCGCCAGCAGCGGGGGGTCGGCCGGCGCTGGGGCCAACGTCCTGACTTTC. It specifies CASSGGSAGAGANVLTF.

The CDR3 bases are TGTGCCAGCAGTTACGGGCAGTCGGGGACCTACGAGCAGTACTTC. It encodes CASSYGQSGTYEQYF. The V gene is TRBV6-5, the J gene TRBJ2-7, with D perhaps TRBD2 (5 bases). The germline V and J ends were trimmed by 2 bases and 2 bases, with 13 bases remaining between them. The CDR3 totals 15 residues. Per the germline V gene, CDR1 is MNHEY and CDR2 is SVGAGI.

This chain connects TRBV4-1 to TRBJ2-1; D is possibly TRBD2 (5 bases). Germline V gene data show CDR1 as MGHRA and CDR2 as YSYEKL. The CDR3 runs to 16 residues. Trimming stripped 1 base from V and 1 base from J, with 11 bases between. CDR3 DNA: TGCGCCAGCAGCCAAGTAGGGAGAAGGTCCTACAATGAGCAGTTCTTC. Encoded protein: CASSQVGRRSYNEQFF.